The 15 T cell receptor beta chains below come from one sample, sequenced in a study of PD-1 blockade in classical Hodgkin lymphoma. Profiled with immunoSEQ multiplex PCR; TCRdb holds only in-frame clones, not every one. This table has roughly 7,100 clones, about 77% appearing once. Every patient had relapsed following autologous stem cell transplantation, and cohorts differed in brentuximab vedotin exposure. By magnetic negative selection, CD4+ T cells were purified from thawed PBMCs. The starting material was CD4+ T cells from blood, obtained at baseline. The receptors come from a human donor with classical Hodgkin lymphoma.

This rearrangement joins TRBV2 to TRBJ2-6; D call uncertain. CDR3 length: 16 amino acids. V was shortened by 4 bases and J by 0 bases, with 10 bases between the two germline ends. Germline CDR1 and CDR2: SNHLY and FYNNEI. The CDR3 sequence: CASSGEQTSGANVLTF. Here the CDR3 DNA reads TGTGCCAGCAGTGGTGAACAGACCTCTGGGGCCAACGTCCTGACTTTC.

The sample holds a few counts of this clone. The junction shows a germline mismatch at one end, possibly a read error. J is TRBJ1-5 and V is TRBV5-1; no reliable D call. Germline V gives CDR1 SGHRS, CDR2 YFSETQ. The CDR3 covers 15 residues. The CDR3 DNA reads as TGCGCCAGCAGCTTGGCCGAGGGTAGCTATCAGCCCCAGCATTTT. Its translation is CASSLAEGSYQPQHF.

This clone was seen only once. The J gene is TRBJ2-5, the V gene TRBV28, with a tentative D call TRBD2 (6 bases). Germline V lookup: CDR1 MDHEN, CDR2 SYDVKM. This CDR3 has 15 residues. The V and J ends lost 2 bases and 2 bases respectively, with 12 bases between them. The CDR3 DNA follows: TGTGCCAGCAGTTTACCGGGACTGGTTCAAGAGACCCAGTACTTC. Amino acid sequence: CASSLPGLVQETQYF.

The CDR3 region is CASSLVWEEGYTF. CDR3 in DNA: TGTGCCAGCAGCTTGGTATGGGAGGAGGGCTACACCTTC. The chain recombines TRBV5-6 with TRBJ1-2; D not certain. This CDR3 contains 13 residues. Trimming pared 0 bases from V and 8 bases from J, leaving 11 bases between. Per the germline V gene, CDR1 is SGHDT and CDR2 is YYEEEE.

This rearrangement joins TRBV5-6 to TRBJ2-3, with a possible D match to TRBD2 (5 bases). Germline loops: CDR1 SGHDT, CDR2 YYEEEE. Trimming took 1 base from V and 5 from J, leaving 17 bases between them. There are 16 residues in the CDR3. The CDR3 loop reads CASSLRTGLAQDTQYF. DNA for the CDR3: TGTGCCAGCAGCTTGCGGACGGGCCTAGCCCAAGATACGCAGTATTTT.

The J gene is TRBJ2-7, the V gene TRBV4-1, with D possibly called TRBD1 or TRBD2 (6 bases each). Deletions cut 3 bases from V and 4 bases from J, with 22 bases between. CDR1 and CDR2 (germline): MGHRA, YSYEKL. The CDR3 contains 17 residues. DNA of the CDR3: TGCGCCAGCAGCCATAGGGGGGAAAAGGGCAGTAGGTACGAGCAGTACTTC. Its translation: CASSHRGEKGSRYEQYF.

The CDR3 DNA is TGTGCCAGCAGTTTGGTAACGACAGGTCATCAGCCCCAGCATTTT. This codes for CASSLVTTGHQPQHF. V and J are TRBV28 and TRBJ1-5; a possible D gene is TRBD1 (6 bases). The CDR3 has 15 residues. V dropped 3 bases and J dropped 5 bases, with 14 bases sitting between them. Per the germline V gene, CDR1 is MDHEN and CDR2 is SYDVKM.

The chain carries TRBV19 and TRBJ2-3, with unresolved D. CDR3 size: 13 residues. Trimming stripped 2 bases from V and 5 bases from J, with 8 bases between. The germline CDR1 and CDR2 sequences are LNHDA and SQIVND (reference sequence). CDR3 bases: TGTGCCAGTAGTATAAGGGTAGGAGATACGCAGTATTTT. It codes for CASSIRVGDTQYF.

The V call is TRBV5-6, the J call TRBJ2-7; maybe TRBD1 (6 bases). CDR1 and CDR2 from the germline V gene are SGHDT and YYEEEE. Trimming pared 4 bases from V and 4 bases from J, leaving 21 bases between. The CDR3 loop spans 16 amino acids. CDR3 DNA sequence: TGTGCCAGCAGCCATTTTAGGACAGCATTTCCTTACGAGCAGTACGTC. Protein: CASSHFRTAFPYEQYV.

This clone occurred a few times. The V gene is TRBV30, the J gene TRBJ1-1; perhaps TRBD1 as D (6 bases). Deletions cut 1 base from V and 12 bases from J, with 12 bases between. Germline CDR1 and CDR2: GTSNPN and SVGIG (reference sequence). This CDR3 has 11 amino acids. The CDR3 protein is CAWSENRETFF. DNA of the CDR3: TGTGCCTGGAGTGAGAACAGGGAGACTTTCTTT.

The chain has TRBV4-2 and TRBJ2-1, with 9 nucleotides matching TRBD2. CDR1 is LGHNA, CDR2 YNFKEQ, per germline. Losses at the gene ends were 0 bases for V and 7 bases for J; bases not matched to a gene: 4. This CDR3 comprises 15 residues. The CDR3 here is CASSQDGGRGNEQFF. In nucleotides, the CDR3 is TGTGCCAGCAGCCAAGATGGCGGGAGGGGGAATGAGCAGTTCTTC.

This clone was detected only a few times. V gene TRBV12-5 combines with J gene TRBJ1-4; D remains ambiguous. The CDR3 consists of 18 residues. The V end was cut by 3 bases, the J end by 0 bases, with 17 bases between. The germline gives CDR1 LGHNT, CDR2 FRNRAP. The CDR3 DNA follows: TGTGCTAGTGGTTTCTACCGGGCCGTAAAACCAACTAATGAAAAACTGTTTTTT. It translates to CASGFYRAVKPTNEKLFF.

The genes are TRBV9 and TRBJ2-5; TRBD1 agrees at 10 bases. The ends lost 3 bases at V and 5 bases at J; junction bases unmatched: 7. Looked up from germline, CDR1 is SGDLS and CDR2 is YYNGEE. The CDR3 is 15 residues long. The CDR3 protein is CASSGGTGVWETQYF. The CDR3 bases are TGTGCCAGCAGCGGGGGGACAGGGGTTTGGGAGACCCAGTACTTC.

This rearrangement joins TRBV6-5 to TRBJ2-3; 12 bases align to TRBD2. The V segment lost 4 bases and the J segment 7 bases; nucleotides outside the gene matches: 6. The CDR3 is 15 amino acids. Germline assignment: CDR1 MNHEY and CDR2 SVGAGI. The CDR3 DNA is TGTGCCAGCAGTTCAACTAGCGGGAGGCAACATACGCAGTATTTT. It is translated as CASSSTSGRQHTQYF.

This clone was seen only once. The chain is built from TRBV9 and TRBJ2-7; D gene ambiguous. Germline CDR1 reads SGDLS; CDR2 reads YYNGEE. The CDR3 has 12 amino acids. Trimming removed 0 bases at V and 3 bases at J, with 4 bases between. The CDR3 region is CASSVDGYEQYF. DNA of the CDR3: TGTGCCAGCAGCGTAGACGGCTACGAGCAGTACTTC.